The 2 T cell receptor beta chains listed next were all sequenced from one sample in a study of T-cell reconstitution after alpha-beta-depleted transplantation in children. Library preparation (for TCRbeta) was performed with unique molecular identifiers. One entry per CDR3 protein, called by TCRdb with MiXCR from the PCR reads. This table holds around 360,000 distinct CDR3 sequences, under 13% found once. The sample was PBMCs from the stem cell graft donor, taken from the stem cell graft. These receptors came from a human donor who donated a stem cell graft to a child with acute lymphoblastic leukemia.

This clonotype has a handful of counts. The chain carries TRBV7-2 and TRBJ1-1, with D tentatively TRBD1 (6 bases). V lost 6 bases and J 5 bases, leaving 16 bases between the germline ends. The germline V gene encodes CDR1 SGHTA and CDR2 FQGNSA. This CDR3 has 14 amino acids. CDR3 protein: CASRPRVGGTEAFF. In DNA form, the CDR3 reads TGTGCCAGCAGACCTCGTGTAGGGGGTACTGAAGCTTTCTTT.

The V and J genes are TRBV5-1 and TRBJ1-3; 9 bases line up with TRBD1. Germline loops: CDR1 SGHRS, CDR2 YFSETQ. The CDR3 contains 16 residues. The ends lost 4 bases at V and 1 base at J; junction bases unmatched: 6. DNA for the CDR3: TGCGCCAGCAGCCCCGGGACAGGGTGGTCTGGAAACACCATATATTTT. Translation: CASSPGTGWSGNTIYF.